The rows below give T cell receptor beta chains drawn from one sample of a study of graft-versus-host responses after intestinal transplantation. No antigen has been assigned to these receptors. Produced via immunoSEQ multiplex PCR; TCRdb's table is partial and in-frame only. The repertoire holds 130,000 or so clones, with 92% as singletons. Sequencing used unstimulated CD4+ T cells sorted from spleen or lymph node cells, obtained before intestinal transplant. These receptors came from a human donor who received an intestinal transplant. Both conserved end residues are part of each CDR3. Fields, in order: V gene, CDR3 length, D gene, J gene, clone size, CDR3 DNA, CDR3 protein. The D gene is left open where the match is weak. Clone size is shown for a subset of rows, as once, few, many or a class of expanded clone.

V: TRBV11-2
length: 12
D: NA
J: TRBJ2-7
size: NA
DNA: TGTGCCAGCAGCTTAGTCCCCTGGGAGCAGTACTTC
CDR3: CASSLVPWEQYF

V: TRBV5-1
length: 15
D: NA
J: TRBJ2-3
size: NA
DNA: TGCGCCAGCAGCTTGGTAACTCCTAGCACAGATACGCAGTATTTT
CDR3: CASSLVTPSTDTQYF

V: TRBV30
length: 11
D: TRBD1
J: TRBJ2-7
size: NA
DNA: TGTGCTCGACAGGGAGCCTACGAGCAGTACTTC
CDR3: CARQGAYEQYF

V: TRBV7-9
length: 15
D: TRBD2
J: TRBJ2-1
size: NA
DNA: TGTGCCAGCAGCTTAGATGGGACTAGCATCGATGAGCAGTTCTTC
CDR3: CASSLDGTSIDEQFF

V: TRBV10-3
length: 15
D: NA
J: TRBJ1-5
size: NA
DNA: TGTGCCATCACAATCGGGGGGGGATTGGATCAGCCCCAGCATTTT
CDR3: CAITIGGGLDQPQHF

V: TRBV14
length: 16
D: NA
J: TRBJ1-1
size: NA
DNA: TGTGCCAGCAGCCTCCAATCACGGACGTTGAACACTGAAGCTTTCTTT
CDR3: CASSLQSRTLNTEAFF

V: TRBV4-1
length: 16
D: NA
J: TRBJ2-7
size: few
DNA: TGCGCCAGCAGCCAAACGTCCGGGACATCGTCCTACGAGCAGTACTTC
CDR3: CASSQTSGTSSYEQYF

V: TRBV7-2
length: 17
D: TRBD2
J: TRBJ2-5
size: NA
DNA: TGTGCCAGCAGCCGGACTAGCGGGAGTGGCTCTCAAGAGACCCAGTACTTC
CDR3: CASSRTSGSGSQETQYF

V: TRBV29-1
length: 12
D: NA
J: TRBJ2-1
size: NA
DNA: TGCAGCGTAGCCCAAGGGGGAGCGAACCTGTTCTTC
CDR3: CSVAQGGANLFF

V: TRBV7-9
length: 14
D: NA
J: TRBJ2-2
size: NA
DNA: TGTGCCGGGACGACACTTACGAACACCGGGGAGCTGTTTTTT
CDR3: CAGTTLTNTGELFF

V: TRBV14
length: 13
D: NA
J: TRBJ2-7
size: NA
DNA: TGTGCCAGCAGCCTAGTCAGGGTCAACGAGCAGTACTTC
CDR3: CASSLVRVNEQYF

V: TRBV7-2
length: 14
D: NA
J: TRBJ1-1
size: NA
DNA: TGTGCCAGCAGCTCGGACGGCTTGAACACTGAAGCTTTCTTT
CDR3: CASSSDGLNTEAFF

V: TRBV5-6
length: 13
D: NA
J: TRBJ1-2
size: NA
DNA: TGTGCCAGCAGCTTCAGGGAAGGCTATGGCTACACCTTC
CDR3: CASSFREGYGYTF

V: TRBV7-7
length: 14
D: NA
J: TRBJ2-5
size: NA
DNA: TGTGCCAGCAGGCGAATCTCCACTCAAGAGACCCAGTACTTC
CDR3: CASRRISTQETQYF

V: TRBV30
length: 14
D: NA
J: TRBJ1-2
size: NA
DNA: TGTGCCTCGGCGGATACTTCAAAGCTCTATGGCTACACCTTC
CDR3: CASADTSKLYGYTF

V: TRBV30
length: 12
D: NA
J: TRBJ1-3
size: NA
DNA: TGTGCCTGGACCCGGGGGGAAAACACCATATATTTT
CDR3: CAWTRGENTIYF

V: TRBV5-1
length: 13
D: TRBD2
J: TRBJ2-7
size: NA
DNA: TGCGCCAGCGGGGGGGACGGTCCCTACGAGCAGTACTTC
CDR3: CASGGDGPYEQYF

V: TRBV28
length: 15
D: TRBD1
J: TRBJ2-7
size: NA
DNA: TGTGCCAGCAGTTTGGCTGGACAGGGGTCCTACGAGCAGTACTTC
CDR3: CASSLAGQGSYEQYF

V: TRBV11-2
length: 14
D: NA
J: TRBJ2-1
size: NA
DNA: TGTGCCAGCAGCTCCCTGACCCTCTGGAATGAGCAGTTCTTC
CDR3: CASSSLTLWNEQFF

V: TRBV5-4
length: 18
D: TRBD1
J: TRBJ1-5
size: NA
DNA: TGTGCCAGCAGCTTTTTTCGGACAGGGGAAGATAGCAATCAGCCCCAGCATTTT
CDR3: CASSFFRTGEDSNQPQHF

V: TRBV27
length: 16
D: TRBD2
J: TRBJ2-5
size: NA
DNA: TGTGCCAGCAGTCCACCCAAGGTGGGAGGGCCGGAGACCCAGTACTTC
CDR3: CASSPPKVGGPETQYF

V: TRBV7-3
length: 16
D: TRBD2
J: TRBJ2-3
size: NA
DNA: TGTGCCAGCAGCTTCGGGGCTAGCGGGAGTGCAGATACGCAGTATTTT
CDR3: CASSFGASGSADTQYF

V: TRBV4-1
length: 16
D: TRBD1
J: TRBJ1-2
size: NA
DNA: TGCGCCAGCAGCCAACCAGGGACAGGGGGGGACTATGGCTACACCTTC
CDR3: CASSQPGTGGDYGYTF

V: TRBV28
length: 15
D: NA
J: TRBJ2-7
size: NA
DNA: TGTGCCAGCAGTTCCCCCGGGAGCCTCTCCTACGAGCAGTACTTC
CDR3: CASSSPGSLSYEQYF

V: TRBV15
length: 15
D: TRBD1
J: TRBJ1-3
size: NA
DNA: TGTGCCACCAGCAGAGAAGGGGGCGCCGGAAACACCATATATTTT
CDR3: CATSREGGAGNTIYF

V: TRBV5-6
length: 14
D: NA
J: TRBJ1-2
size: NA
DNA: TGTGCCAGCAGCTTGGCCGGGGCCCGTTATGGCTACACCTTC
CDR3: CASSLAGARYGYTF

V: TRBV15
length: 15
D: TRBD1
J: TRBJ2-7
size: NA
DNA: TGTGCCACCAGCAGGGACAGGGGTACACTCTACGAGCAGTACTTC
CDR3: CATSRDRGTLYEQYF

V: TRBV19
length: 14
D: NA
J: TRBJ1-3
size: few
DNA: TGTGCCAGTAGTTTCCCGGGGCCTGGAAACACCATATATTTT
CDR3: CASSFPGPGNTIYF

V: TRBV5-1
length: 14
D: NA
J: TRBJ2-1
size: NA
DNA: TGCGCCAGCAGCTTACGATTCTACTACAATGAGCAGTTCTTC
CDR3: CASSLRFYYNEQFF

V: TRBV7-9
length: 16
D: NA
J: TRBJ1-5
size: NA
DNA: TGTGCCAGCAGCTTATTTCAGGGGCCGGGGTATCAGCCCCAGCATTTT
CDR3: CASSLFQGPGYQPQHF

V: TRBV13
length: 15
D: NA
J: TRBJ2-7
size: NA
DNA: TGTGCCAGCAGCCATTCGGGACTGCCGGTCGGCGAGCAGTACTTC
CDR3: CASSHSGLPVGEQYF

V: TRBV14
length: 16
D: TRBD1
J: TRBJ1-4
size: once
DNA: TGTGCCAGCAGCCAAAACCCGGGACAGCGGAATGAAAAACTGTTTTTT
CDR3: CASSQNPGQRNEKLFF

V: TRBV7-2
length: 16
D: NA
J: TRBJ1-2
size: NA
DNA: TGTGCCAGCAGCTTAGCGCGGGGTGCCCCTAACTATGGCTACACCTTC
CDR3: CASSLARGAPNYGYTF

V: TRBV29-1
length: 13
D: TRBD1
J: TRBJ1-3
size: NA
DNA: TGCAGCGCAGGACAGGGGGCTGGAAACACCATATATTTT
CDR3: CSAGQGAGNTIYF

V: TRBV5-1
length: 14
D: NA
J: TRBJ2-7
size: NA
DNA: TGCGCCAGCAGCTTGGGACCCCAGGGAAACGAGCAGTACTTC
CDR3: CASSLGPQGNEQYF

V: TRBV18
length: 15
D: TRBD1
J: TRBJ1-2
size: NA
DNA: TGTGCCAGCTCACCCTCAGGGGGTGGTAACTATGGCTACACCTTC
CDR3: CASSPSGGGNYGYTF

V: TRBV9
length: 14
D: NA
J: TRBJ2-7
size: NA
DNA: TGTGCCAGCAGCCTAGCGGCACAGGGATACGAGCAGTACTTC
CDR3: CASSLAAQGYEQYF

V: TRBV18
length: 14
D: NA
J: TRBJ2-1
size: NA
DNA: TGTGCCAGCTCACCACCAGGGGATTACAATGAGCAGTTCTTC
CDR3: CASSPPGDYNEQFF

V: TRBV25-1
length: 13
D: TRBD1
J: TRBJ2-7
size: once
DNA: TGTGCCAGCGGACAGGGCACTCACGACGAGCAGTACTTC
CDR3: CASGQGTHDEQYF

V: TRBV15
length: 14
D: NA
J: TRBJ2-7
size: NA
DNA: TGTGCCACCAGCAGCCTGGACACCTCCTACGAGCAGTACTTC
CDR3: CATSSLDTSYEQYF

V: TRBV18
length: 15
D: TRBD1
J: TRBJ1-1
size: NA
DNA: TGTGCCAGCTCACCCCGACAGGGGGGAGGGACTGAAGCTTTCTTT
CDR3: CASSPRQGGGTEAFF

V: TRBV11-3
length: 15
D: NA
J: TRBJ2-2
size: NA
DNA: TGTGCCAGCAGCTCCTCTTCGGGGTACACCGGGGAGCTGTTTTTT
CDR3: CASSSSSGYTGELFF

V: TRBV28
length: 12
D: NA
J: TRBJ1-2
size: NA
DNA: TGTGCCAGCGAGGGCCGTTTGTATGGCTACACCTTC
CDR3: CASEGRLYGYTF

V: TRBV7-2
length: 15
D: NA
J: TRBJ2-7
size: NA
DNA: TGTGCCAGCAGCCATCCAGCAGAAAAGTCCTACGAGCAGTACTTC
CDR3: CASSHPAEKSYEQYF

V: TRBV28
length: 17
D: TRBD1
J: TRBJ1-1
size: NA
DNA: TGTGCCAGCAGTTTTTTTAGCAGGGGGCTTGAAAACACTGAAGCTTTCTTT
CDR3: CASSFFSRGLENTEAFF

V: TRBV6-6
length: 14
D: TRBD1
J: TRBJ1-3
size: NA
DNA: TGTGCCAGCAATTACAGGGGAGATGGAAACACCATATATTTT
CDR3: CASNYRGDGNTIYF

V: TRBV7-9
length: 11
D: NA
J: TRBJ2-7
size: NA
DNA: TGTGCCAGCAGCCAAACCGCCGAGCAGTACTTC
CDR3: CASSQTAEQYF

V: TRBV19
length: 16
D: TRBD1
J: TRBJ2-1
size: NA
DNA: TGTGCCAGTAGTATAAAGAGGGGGCTAAGCTACAATGAGCAGTTCTTC
CDR3: CASSIKRGLSYNEQFF

V: TRBV5-1
length: 17
D: TRBD2
J: TRBJ2-3
size: NA
DNA: TGCGCCAGCAGCTTGGGACCGACTAGCGGGACCACAGATACGCAGTATTTT
CDR3: CASSLGPTSGTTDTQYF

V: TRBV9
length: 15
D: NA
J: TRBJ2-6
size: NA
DNA: TGTGCCAGCAGCGTAGGTCAAAGTGGGGCCAACGTCCTGACTTTC
CDR3: CASSVGQSGANVLTF

V: TRBV27
length: 15
D: NA
J: TRBJ2-7
size: NA
DNA: TGTGCCAGCAGTTTCTTAGGGGACGGCTTCTACGAGCAGTACTTC
CDR3: CASSFLGDGFYEQYF

V: TRBV5-1
length: 15
D: NA
J: TRBJ2-7
size: NA
DNA: TGCGCCAGCAGCTTGGTGGCGGGAAAGGCGTTCGAGCAGTACTTC
CDR3: CASSLVAGKAFEQYF

V: TRBV2
length: 13
D: TRBD1
J: TRBJ2-4
size: NA
DNA: TGTGCCAGCAGCACCGGGACAGGGGGCATTCAGTACTTC
CDR3: CASSTGTGGIQYF

V: TRBV10-1
length: 18
D: NA
J: TRBJ1-2
size: once
DNA: TGCGCTCCACAATCCCGTCTTTACTTGAGTCGGTTTGACTATGGCTACACCTTC
CDR3: CAPQSRLYLSRFDYGYTF